The clone carrying this T cell receptor beta chain has at least ten counts. Its cognate antigen is unknown. This record comes from a study of neurological immune-mediated disorders. Findings and limits, study-wide: The most TCR clonal expansion was seen in HTLV-1-associated myelopathy, whereas the least was seen in multiple sclerosis, below the level in healthy controls. Expanded clones shared no CDR3 amino acid sequences across subjects, suggesting private repertoires in all groups.

CDR1 is ENHRY and CDR2 is SYGVKD in the germline V gene. Trimming cost V 6 bases and J 1 base, with 12 bases left between them. CDR3 length equals 14 residues. Preparation of the unsorted libraries drew on 2 million PBMCs stored at -80 C. Per sequencing run, 15-18 subjects together gave over 160 million TCR-beta sequences. TCRdb redid the calling of the 5' RACE reads with MiXCR, one entry per CDR3 protein. Of fewer than 30,000 distinct CDR3 sequences in the sample, more than 6% were seen once. This chain links TRBV10-3 with TRBJ1-1; D gene uncertain. The sequencing input was PBMCs. The sequence derives from a woman in her forties in good health. The CDR3 protein is CAIRARPENTEAFF. CDR3 in DNA: TGTGCCATCAGGGCGAGGCCAGAGAACACTGAAGCTTTCTTT.